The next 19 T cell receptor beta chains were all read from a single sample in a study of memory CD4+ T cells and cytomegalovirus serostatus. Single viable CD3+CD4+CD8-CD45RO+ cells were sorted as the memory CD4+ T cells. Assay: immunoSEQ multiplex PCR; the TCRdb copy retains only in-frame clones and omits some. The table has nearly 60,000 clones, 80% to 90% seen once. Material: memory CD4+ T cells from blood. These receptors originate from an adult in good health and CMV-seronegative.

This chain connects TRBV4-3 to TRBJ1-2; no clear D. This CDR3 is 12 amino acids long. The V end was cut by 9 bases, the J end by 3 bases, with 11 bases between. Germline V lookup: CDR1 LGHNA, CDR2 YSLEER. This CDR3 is CASRATDYGYTF. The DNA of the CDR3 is TGCGCCAGTCGAGCAACGGACTATGGCTACACCTTC.

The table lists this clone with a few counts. Written as DNA, the CDR3 is TGTGCCTGGAGGCCGGGACCACAGGGCACTGAAGCTTTCTTT. It specifies CAWRPGPQGTEAFF. V usage is TRBV30 and J usage is TRBJ1-1; weak D call: TRBD1 (6 bases). This CDR3 region has 14 residues. CDR1 and CDR2 from the germline V gene are GTSNPN and SVGIG (reference sequence). The V end was cut by 3 bases, the J end by 4 bases, with 15 bases between.

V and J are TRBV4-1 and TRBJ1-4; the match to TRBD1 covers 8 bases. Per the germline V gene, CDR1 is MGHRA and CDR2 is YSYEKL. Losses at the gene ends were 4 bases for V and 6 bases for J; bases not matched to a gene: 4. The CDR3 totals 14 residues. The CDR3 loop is CASSPGGADEKLFF. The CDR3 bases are TGCGCCAGCAGCCCAGGGGGCGCGGATGAAAAACTGTTTTTT.

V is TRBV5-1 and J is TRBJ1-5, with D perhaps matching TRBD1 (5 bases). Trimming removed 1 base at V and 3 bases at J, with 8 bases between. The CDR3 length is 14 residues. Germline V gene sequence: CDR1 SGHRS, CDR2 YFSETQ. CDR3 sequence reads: CASSLPGTNQPQHF. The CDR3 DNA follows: TGCGCCAGCAGCTTGCCAGGGACCAATCAGCCCCAGCATTTT. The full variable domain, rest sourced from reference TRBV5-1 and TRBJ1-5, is KAGVTQTPRYLIKTRGQQVTLSCSPISGHRSVSWYQQTPGQGLQFLFEYFSETQRNKGNFPGRFSGRQFSNSRSEMNVSTLELGDSALYLCASSLPGTNQPQHFGDGTRLSIL.

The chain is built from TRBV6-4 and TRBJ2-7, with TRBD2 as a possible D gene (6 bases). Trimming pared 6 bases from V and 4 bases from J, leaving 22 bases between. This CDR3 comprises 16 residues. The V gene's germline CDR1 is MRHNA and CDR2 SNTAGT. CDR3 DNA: TGTGCCAGCAGGGGGCGCGGGGCGGGGATGAGGTACGAGCAGTACTTC. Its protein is CASRGRGAGMRYEQYF.

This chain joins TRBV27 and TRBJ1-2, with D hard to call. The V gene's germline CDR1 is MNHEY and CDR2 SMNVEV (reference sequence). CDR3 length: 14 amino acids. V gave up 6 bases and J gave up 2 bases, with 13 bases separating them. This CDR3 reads CASRPAGSNYGYTF. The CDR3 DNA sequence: TGTGCCAGCAGACCCGCCGGGTCAAACTATGGCTACACCTTC.

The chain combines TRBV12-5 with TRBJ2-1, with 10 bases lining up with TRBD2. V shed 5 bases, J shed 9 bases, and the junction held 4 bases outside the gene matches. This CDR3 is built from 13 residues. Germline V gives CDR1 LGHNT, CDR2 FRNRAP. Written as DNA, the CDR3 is TGTGCTAGTGGTCCTAGCGGGAGTAGTGAGCAGTTCTTC. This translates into CASGPSGSSEQFF.

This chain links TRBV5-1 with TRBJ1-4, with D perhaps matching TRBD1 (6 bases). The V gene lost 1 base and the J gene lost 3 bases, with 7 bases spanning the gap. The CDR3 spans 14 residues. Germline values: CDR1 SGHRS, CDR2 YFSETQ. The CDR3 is CASSLRGSNEKLFF. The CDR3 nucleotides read TGCGCCAGCAGCTTGAGGGGGTCTAATGAAAAACTGTTTTTT.

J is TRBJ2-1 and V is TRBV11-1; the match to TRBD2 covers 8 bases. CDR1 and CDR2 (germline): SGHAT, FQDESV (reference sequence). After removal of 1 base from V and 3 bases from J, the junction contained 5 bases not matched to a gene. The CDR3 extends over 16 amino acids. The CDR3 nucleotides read TGTGCCAGCAGCTTAGATACTAGCGGCCTCTACAATGAGCAGTTCTTC. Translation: CASSLDTSGLYNEQFF.

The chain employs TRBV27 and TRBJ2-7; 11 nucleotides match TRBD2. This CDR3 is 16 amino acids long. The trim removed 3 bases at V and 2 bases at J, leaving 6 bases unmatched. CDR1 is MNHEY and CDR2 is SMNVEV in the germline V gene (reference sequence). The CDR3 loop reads CASSFSGRVPTYEQYF. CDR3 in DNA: TGTGCCAGCAGTTTTAGCGGGAGGGTCCCAACCTACGAGCAGTACTTC.

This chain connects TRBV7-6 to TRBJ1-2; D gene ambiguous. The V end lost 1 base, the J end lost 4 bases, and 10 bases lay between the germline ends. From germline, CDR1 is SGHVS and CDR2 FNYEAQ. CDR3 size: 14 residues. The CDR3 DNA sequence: TGTGCCAGCAGCTTAGATACAACGCCCTATGGCTACACCTTC. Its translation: CASSLDTTPYGYTF. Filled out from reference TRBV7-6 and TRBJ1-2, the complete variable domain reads GAGVSQSPRYKVTKRGQDVALRCDPISGHVSLYWYRQALGQGPEFLTYFNYEAQQDKSGLPNDRFSAERPEGSISTLTIQRTEQRDSAMYRCASSLDTTPYGYTFGSGTRLTVV.

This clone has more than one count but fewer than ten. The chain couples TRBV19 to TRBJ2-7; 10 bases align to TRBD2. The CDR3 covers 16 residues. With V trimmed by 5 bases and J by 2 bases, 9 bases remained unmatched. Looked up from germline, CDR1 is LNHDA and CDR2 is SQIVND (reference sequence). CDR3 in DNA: TGTGCCAGTAGTCACGGACTAGCGGCTGCTCCCTACGAGCAGTACTTC. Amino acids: CASSHGLAAAPYEQYF. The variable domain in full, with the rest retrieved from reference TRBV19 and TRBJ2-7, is DGGITQSPKYLFRKEGQNVTLSCEQNLNHDAMYWYRQDPGQGLRLIYYSQIVNDFQKGDIAEGYSVSREKKESFPLTVTSAQKNPTAFYLCASSHGLAAAPYEQYFGPGTRLTVT.

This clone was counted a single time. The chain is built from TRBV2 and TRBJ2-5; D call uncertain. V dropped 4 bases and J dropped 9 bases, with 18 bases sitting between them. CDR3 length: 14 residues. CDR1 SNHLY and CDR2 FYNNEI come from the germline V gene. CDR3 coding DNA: TGTGCCAGCAGTGTCGGGTTGCCCCGTGAGCCCCAGTACTTC. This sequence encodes CASSVGLPREPQYF.

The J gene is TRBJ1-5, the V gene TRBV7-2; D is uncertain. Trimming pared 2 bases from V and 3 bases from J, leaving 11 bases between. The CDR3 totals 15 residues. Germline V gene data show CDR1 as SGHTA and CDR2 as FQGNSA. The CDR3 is CASSLQASYNQPQHF. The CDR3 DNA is TGTGCCAGCAGCTTACAGGCCTCTTACAATCAGCCCCAGCATTTT.

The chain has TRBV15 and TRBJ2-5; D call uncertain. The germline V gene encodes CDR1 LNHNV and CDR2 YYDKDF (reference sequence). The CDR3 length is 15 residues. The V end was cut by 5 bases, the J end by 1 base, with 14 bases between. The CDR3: CATSLSATFQETQYF. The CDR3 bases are TGTGCCACCAGCCTGAGCGCGACATTCCAAGAGACCCAGTACTTC.

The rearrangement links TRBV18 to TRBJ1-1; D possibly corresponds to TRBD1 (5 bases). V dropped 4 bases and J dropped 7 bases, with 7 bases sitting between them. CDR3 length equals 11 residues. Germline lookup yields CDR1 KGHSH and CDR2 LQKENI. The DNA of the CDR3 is TGTGCCAGCTCACTACAGGATGAAGCTTTCTTT. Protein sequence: CASSLQDEAFF. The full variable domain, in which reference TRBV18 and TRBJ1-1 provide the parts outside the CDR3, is NAGVMQNPRHLVRRRGQEARLRCSPMKGHSHVYWYRQLPEEGLKFMVYLQKENIIDESGMPKERFSAEFPKEGPSILRIQQVVRGDSAAYFCASSLQDEAFFGQGTRLTVV.

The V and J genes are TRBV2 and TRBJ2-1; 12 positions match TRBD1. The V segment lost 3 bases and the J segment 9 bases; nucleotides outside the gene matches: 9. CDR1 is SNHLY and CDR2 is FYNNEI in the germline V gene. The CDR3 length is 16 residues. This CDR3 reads CASSESRDRGLSEQFF. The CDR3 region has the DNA TGTGCCAGCAGTGAGAGCCGGGACAGGGGGCTTAGTGAGCAGTTCTTC.

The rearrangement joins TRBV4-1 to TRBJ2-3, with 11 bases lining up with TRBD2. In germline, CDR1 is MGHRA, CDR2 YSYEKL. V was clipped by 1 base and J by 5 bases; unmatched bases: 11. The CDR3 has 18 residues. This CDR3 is CASSQGPFTSGRGDTQYF. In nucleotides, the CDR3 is TGCGCCAGCAGCCAAGGCCCCTTCACTAGCGGGAGAGGAGATACGCAGTATTTT.

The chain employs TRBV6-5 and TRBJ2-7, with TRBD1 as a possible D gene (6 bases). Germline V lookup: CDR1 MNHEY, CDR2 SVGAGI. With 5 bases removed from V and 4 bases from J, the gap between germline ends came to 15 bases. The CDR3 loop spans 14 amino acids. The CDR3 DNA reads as TGTGCCAGCAGTCTGACAGGTAGTCGGTACGAGCAGTACTTC. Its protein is CASSLTGSRYEQYF.